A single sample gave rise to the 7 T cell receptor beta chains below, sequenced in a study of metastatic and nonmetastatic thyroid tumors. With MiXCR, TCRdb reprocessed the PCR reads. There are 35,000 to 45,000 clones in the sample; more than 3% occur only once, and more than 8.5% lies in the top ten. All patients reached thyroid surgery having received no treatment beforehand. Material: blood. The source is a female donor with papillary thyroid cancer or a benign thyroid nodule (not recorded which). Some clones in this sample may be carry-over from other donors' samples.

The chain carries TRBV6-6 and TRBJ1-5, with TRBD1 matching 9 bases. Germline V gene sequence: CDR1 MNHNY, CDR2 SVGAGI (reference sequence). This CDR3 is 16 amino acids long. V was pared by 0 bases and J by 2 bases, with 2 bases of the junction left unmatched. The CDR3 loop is CASSYSGQGGNQPQHF. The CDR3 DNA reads TGTGCCAGCAGTTACTCGGGACAGGGAGGCAATCAGCCCCAGCATTTT.

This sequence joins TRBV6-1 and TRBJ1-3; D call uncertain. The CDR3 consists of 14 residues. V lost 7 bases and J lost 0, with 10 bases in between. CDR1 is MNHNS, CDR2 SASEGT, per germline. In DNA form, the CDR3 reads TGTGCCAGCAAAGATAGGTACTCTGGAAACACCATATATTTT. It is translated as CASKDRYSGNTIYF.

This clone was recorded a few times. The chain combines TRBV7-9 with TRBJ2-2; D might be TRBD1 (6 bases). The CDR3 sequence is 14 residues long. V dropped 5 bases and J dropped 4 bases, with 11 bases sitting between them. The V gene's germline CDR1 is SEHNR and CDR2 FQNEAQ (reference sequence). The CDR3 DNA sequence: TGTGCCAGCAGCCTACAGGGAAGCACCGGGGAGCTGTTTTTT. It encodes CASSLQGSTGELFF.

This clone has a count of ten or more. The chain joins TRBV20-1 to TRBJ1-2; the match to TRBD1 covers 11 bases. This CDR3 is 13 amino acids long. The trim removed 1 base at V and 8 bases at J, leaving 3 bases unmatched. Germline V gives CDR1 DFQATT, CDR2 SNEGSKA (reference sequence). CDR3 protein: CSARAGTGGGYTF. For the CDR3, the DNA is TGCAGTGCTAGAGCCGGGACAGGGGGAGGCTACACCTTC.

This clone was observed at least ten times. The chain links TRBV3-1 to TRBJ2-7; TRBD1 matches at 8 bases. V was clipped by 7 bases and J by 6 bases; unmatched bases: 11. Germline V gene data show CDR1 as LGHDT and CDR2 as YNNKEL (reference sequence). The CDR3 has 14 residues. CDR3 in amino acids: CASTTGVNYGEQYF. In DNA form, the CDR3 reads TGTGCCAGCACGACAGGGGTAAATTACGGCGAGCAGTACTTC.

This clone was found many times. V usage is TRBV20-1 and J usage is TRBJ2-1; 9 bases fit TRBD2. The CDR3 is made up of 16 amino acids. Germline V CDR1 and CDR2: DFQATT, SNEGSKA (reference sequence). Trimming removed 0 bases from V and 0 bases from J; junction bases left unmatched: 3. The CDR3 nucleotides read TGCAGTGCTAGAGACGGCGGGAGGGTCTCCTACAATGAGCAGTTCTTC. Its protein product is CSARDGGRVSYNEQFF.

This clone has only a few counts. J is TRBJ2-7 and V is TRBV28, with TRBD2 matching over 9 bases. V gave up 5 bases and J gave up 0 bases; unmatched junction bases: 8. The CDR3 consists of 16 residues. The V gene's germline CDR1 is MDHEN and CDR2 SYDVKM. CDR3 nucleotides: TGTGCCAGCAGTCCCATAGCGGGAGAGGGCTCCTACGAGCAGTACTTC. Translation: CASSPIAGEGSYEQYF.